Shown below are 14 T cell receptor beta chains from a single sample sequenced in a study of blood T cell repertoires in COVID-19. The protocol was immunoSEQ multiplex PCR, while the TCRdb copy is restricted to in-frame clones and leaves out a portion. The sample lists roughly 74,000 clones, roughly 86% occurring once. Sequences were obtained from peripheral blood. The source of these receptors is a man in his sixties or seventies with acute or convalescent COVID-19.

V gene TRBV28 combines with J gene TRBJ2-7; 8 bases fit TRBD1. J lost 2 bases, V lost 5 bases, and 8 bases had no gene match. The CDR3 totals 15 residues. Germline V gene sequence: CDR1 MDHEN, CDR2 SYDVKM. CDR3 residues: CASSRAGTGTYEQYF. The DNA of the CDR3 is TGTGCCAGCAGTCGCGCTGGGACAGGAACCTACGAGCAGTACTTC.

This clone has only one observation. The DNA of the CDR3 is TGTGCCAGCAGCCCCGGGACAGGCCGCTACGAGCAGTACTTC. Its translation is CASSPGTGRYEQYF. V usage is TRBV6-5 and J usage is TRBJ2-7; 8 positions match TRBD1. CDR1 MNHEY and CDR2 SVGAGI come from the germline V gene. The ends lost 6 bases at V and 3 bases at J; junction bases unmatched: 7. The CDR3 length is 14 residues.

This clone was observed once. This rearrangement joins TRBV18 to TRBJ2-4, with 7 bases that match TRBD2. Germline trimming cut 3 bases from V and 12 bases from J; bases unmatched to any gene: 2. Germline CDR1 reads KGHSH; CDR2 reads LQKENI. The length of the CDR3 is 11 residues. The DNA for the CDR3 is TGTGCCAGCTCACCCAGGGAGGGTCAGTACTTC. This codes for CASSPREGQYF.

For this clone: The CDR3 end shows no conserved phenylalanine or tryptophan, and so a read error is likely. The limits of the CDR3 on the DNA are not certain, so only TCRdb's listed CDR3 is given. The chain couples TRBV28 to TRBJ1-1; the table names TRBD1, a call not compared with the DNA. A total of 12 residues make up the CDR3, ends included. Germline-derived CDR1 and CDR2 are MDHEN and SYDVKM. This CDR3 reads CASPAGGQGSMS.

The rearrangement uses TRBV24-1 and TRBJ1-1; D is undetermined. The V end was cut by 0 bases, the J end by 10 bases, with 14 bases between. CDR1 KGHDR and CDR2 SFDVKD come from the germline V gene. This CDR3 contains 14 residues. CDR3 sequence: CATSDLKSGNRAFF. The CDR3, as DNA: TGTGCCACCAGTGATTTGAAATCTGGCAACCGAGCTTTCTTT.

The rearrangement links TRBV10-3 to TRBJ2-7; tentative D call: TRBD1 (6 bases). Trimming removed 6 bases at V and 1 base at J, with 16 bases between. Germline values: CDR1 ENHRY, CDR2 SYGVKD. This CDR3 region has 15 residues. The CDR3 sequence is CAISPFSRGSYEQYF. The CDR3 DNA is TGTGCCATCAGCCCCTTTTCCAGGGGATCCTACGAGCAGTACTTC.

The J gene is TRBJ1-5, the V gene TRBV2; TRBD1 aligns across 8 bases. Germline CDR1 and CDR2: SNHLY and FYNNEI. V was pared by 6 bases and J by 2 bases, with 6 bases of the junction left unmatched. The CDR3 consists of 15 residues. The CDR3, as DNA: TGTGCCAGCAGAATGGACAGGGTGCGCAATCAGCCCCAGCATTTT. Amino acids: CASRMDRVRNQPQHF. The full variable domain, its missing parts supplied by reference TRBV2 and TRBJ1-5, is EPEVTQTPSHQVTQMGQEVILRCVPISNHLYFYWYRQILGQKVEFLVSFYNNEISEKSEIFDDQFSVERPDGSNFTLKIRSTKLEDSAMYFCASRMDRVRNQPQHFGDGTRLSIL.

The gene calls are TRBV6-5 and TRBJ1-2; D is uncertain. Germline CDR1 reads MNHEY; CDR2 reads SVGAGI. V lost 6 bases, J lost 4 bases, and 9 bases lay in between. The CDR3 totals 12 residues. The chain's CDR3 is CASSPGSYGYTF. In nucleotides, the CDR3 is TGTGCCAGCAGCCCAGGAAGCTATGGCTACACCTTC.

The chain has TRBV6-1 and TRBJ1-3, with 8 bases lining up with TRBD1. CDR1 and CDR2 (germline): MNHNS, SASEGT. The CDR3 is 16 residues long. J lost 1 base, V lost 5 bases, and 7 bases had no gene match. Here the CDR3 reads CASSKGDRGSGNTIYF. The CDR3 DNA follows: TGTGCCAGCAGTAAAGGCGACAGGGGTTCTGGAAACACCATATATTTT.

The chain employs TRBV7-8 and TRBJ2-5; TRBD2 might be the D (5 bases). The V end lost 6 bases, the J end lost 0 bases, and 11 bases lay between the germline ends. This CDR3 is 14 amino acids long. Per the germline V gene, CDR1 is SGHVS and CDR2 is FQNEAQ. The CDR3 region is CASRSWTDQETQYF. In DNA form, the CDR3 reads TGTGCCAGCAGGTCCTGGACTGACCAAGAGACCCAGTACTTC.

This chain connects TRBV6-5 to TRBJ2-7; 10 bases agree with TRBD1. The length of the CDR3 is 15 residues. In germline, CDR1 is MNHEY, CDR2 SVGAGI. Losses at the gene ends were 6 bases for V and 5 bases for J; bases not matched to a gene: 10. The DNA for the CDR3 is TGTGCCAGCAGAGACGGACCGGGACAGGGGCACGAGCAGTACTTC. Protein: CASRDGPGQGHEQYF.

In its sample, this clone was seen once. The chain links TRBV25-1 to TRBJ2-5; D call uncertain. Germline-derived CDR1 and CDR2 are MGHDK and SYGVNS. CDR3 size: 13 residues. Trimming pared 2 bases from V and 5 bases from J, leaving 9 bases between. CDR3 amino acids: CASSEVFPETQYF. The CDR3 nucleotides read TGTGCCAGCAGTGAAGTCTTCCCTGAGACCCAGTACTTC.

J is TRBJ1-2 and V is TRBV5-4, with D perhaps matching TRBD1 (5 bases). V was cut by 7 bases and J by 0 bases, with 19 bases left in between. Germline-derived CDR1 and CDR2 are SGHNT and YYREEE (reference sequence). This CDR3 has 16 amino acids. CDR3 amino acids: CASFPQGRGANYGYTF. DNA for the CDR3: TGTGCCAGCTTCCCCCAAGGTCGGGGGGCTAACTATGGCTACACCTTC.

This chain uses TRBV5-1 with TRBJ2-5; D might be TRBD2 (5 bases). The CDR3 length is 13 residues. Trimming removed 1 base from V and 3 bases from J, with 7 bases in between. CDR1 SGHRS and CDR2 YFSETQ come from the germline V gene. In nucleotides, the CDR3 is TGCGCCAGCAGCTTGTCTAGCAAAGAGACCCAGTACTTC. Translated: CASSLSSKETQYF.